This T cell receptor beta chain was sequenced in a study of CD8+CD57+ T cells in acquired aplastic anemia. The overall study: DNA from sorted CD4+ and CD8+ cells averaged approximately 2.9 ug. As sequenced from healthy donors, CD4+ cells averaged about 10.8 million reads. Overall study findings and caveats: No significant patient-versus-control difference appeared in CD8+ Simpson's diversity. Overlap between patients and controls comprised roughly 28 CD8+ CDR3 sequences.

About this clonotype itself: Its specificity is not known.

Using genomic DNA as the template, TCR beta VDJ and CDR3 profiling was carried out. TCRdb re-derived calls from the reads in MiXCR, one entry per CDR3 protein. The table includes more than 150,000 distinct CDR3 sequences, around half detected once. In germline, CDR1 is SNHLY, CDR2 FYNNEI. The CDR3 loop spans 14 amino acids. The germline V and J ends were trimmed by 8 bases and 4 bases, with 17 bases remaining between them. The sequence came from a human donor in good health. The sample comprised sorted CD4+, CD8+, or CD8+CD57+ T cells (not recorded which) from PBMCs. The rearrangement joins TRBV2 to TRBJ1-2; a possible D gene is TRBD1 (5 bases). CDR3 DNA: TGTGCCAGCCGGGACCCATCTTCCAGCTATGGCTACACCTTC. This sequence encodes CASRDPSSSYGYTF.